The rows below give T cell receptor beta chains drawn from one sample of a study of T cell responses to AZD1222 COVID-19 vaccine. The method was immunoSEQ multiplex PCR; TCRdb's version includes in-frame clones alone and lacks a portion of them. The table records roughly 160,000 clones, around nine tenths of them present only once. The sequenced sample was peripheral blood, obtained on day 0 of AZD1222 vaccination. Source of these receptors: an adult in good health. CDR3s include the opening cysteine and the closing phenylalanine or tryptophan. A D gene is named only where the DNA matches it firmly. For some rows the clone size is stated as once, few or many, or as a class when expanded; others skip it.

TRBV6-5	TRBJ1-5	.	.	CASSPRISNQPQHF	TGTGCCAGCAGCCCAAGAATCAGCAATCAGCCCCAGCATTTT
TRBV3-1/TRBV3-2	TRBJ1-1	.	.	CASSQDRRVAAFF	TGTGCCAGCAGCCAAGATCGAAGGGTCGCAGCTTTCTTT
TRBV4-1	TRBJ1-3	.	.	CASSQPGKGGSGNTIYF	TGCGCCAGCAGCCAACCTGGTAAAGGGGGCTCTGGAAACACCATATATTTT
TRBV6-5	TRBJ2-5	.	.	CAGGSPRTIQETQYF	TGTGCCGGTGGGAGCCCTAGGACAATTCAAGAGACCCAGTACTTC
TRBV28	TRBJ2-7	few	TRBD1	CASSRSSRTGGNYEQYF	TGTGCCAGCAGTCGCTCTTCTAGGACAGGGGGCAACTACGAGCAGTACTTC
TRBV7-2	TRBJ1-5	.	.	CASSLSGGSSNQPQHF	TGTGCCAGCAGCTTAAGTGGTGGTTCGAGCAATCAGCCCCAGCATTTT
TRBV28	TRBJ2-7	.	TRBD1	CASTHPGTGGIEQYF	TGTGCCAGCACTCATCCGGGGACAGGGGGCATCGAGCAGTACTTC
TRBV30	TRBJ2-7	.	TRBD2	CALSGGPPYEQYF	TGTGCCCTTAGCGGGGGCCCCCCCTACGAGCAGTACTTC
TRBV30	TRBJ1-2	.	.	CAWSAGQWMGGYTF	TGTGCCTGGAGTGCGGGGCAGTGGATGGGCGGCTACACCTTC
TRBV29-1	TRBJ1-1	once	.	CSVEGGLATEAFF	TGCAGCGTGGAAGGTGGGCTGGCCACTGAAGCTTTCTTT
TRBV5-1	TRBJ1-6	.	.	CASSLGELHNSPLHF	TGCGCCAGCAGCTTGGGCGAACTCCATAATTCACCCCTCCACTTT
TRBV29-1	TRBJ1-2	.	TRBD1	CSVGPSGQSYGYTF	TGCAGCGTCGGACCCTCGGGACAGAGTTATGGCTACACCTTC
TRBV9	TRBJ2-2	.	TRBD2	CASSLLAGGSNTGELFF	TGTGCCAGCAGCTTGCTAGCGGGGGGTTCCAACACCGGGGAGCTGTTTTTT
TRBV6-5	TRBJ2-4	many	TRBD1	CASSYSPDRGGNIQYF	TGTGCCAGCAGTTACAGCCCTGACAGGGGGGGAAACATTCAGTACTTC
TRBV28	TRBJ1-1	.	.	CASSLSFKAFF	TGTGCCAGCAGTTTGTCTTTTAAGGCTTTCTTT
TRBV2	TRBJ1-6	.	.	CASNGDSSYNSPLHF	TGTGCCAGCAACGGAGACAGCTCCTATAATTCACCCCTCCACTTT
TRBV20-1	TRBJ1-5	.	.	CSASLGVGQPQHF	TGCAGTGCTAGTCTAGGGGTGGGTCAGCCCCAGCATTTT
TRBV7-3	TRBJ2-7	few	TRBD2	CASSPNGGAHYEQYF	TGTGCCAGCAGCCCGAACGGGGGGGCCCACTACGAGCAGTACTTC
TRBV7-9	TRBJ2-7	.	.	CASSPPSGIFSYEQYF	TGTGCCAGCAGCCCCCCGTCGGGCATTTTCTCCTACGAGCAGTACTTC
TRBV12-3/TRBV12-4	TRBJ2-5	.	.	CASSLLLQETQYF	TGTGCCAGCAGTTTACTTCTCCAAGAGACCCAGTACTTC
TRBV30	TRBJ2-7	.	.	CAWSRLGRSGYEQYF	TGTGCCTGGAGTCGCCTGGGACGGTCGGGCTACGAGCAGTACTTC
TRBV7-8	TRBJ1-5	.	.	CASRGPHSNQPQHF	TGTGCCAGCCGGGGCCCACATAGCAATCAGCCCCAGCATTTT